The clone carrying this TCR beta chain was found many times. Antigen: not known. These data come from a study of breast tumors, draining lymph nodes, adjacent tissues. MiXCR, run by TCRdb on the multiplex PCR reads, gives a single entry per CDR3 protein. Here the sample spans about 230,000 distinct CDR3 sequences, about 30% being singletons. Samples came from axillary lymph nodes draining the breast cancer. Overall study results and limits: Compared with basal-like, luminal-like tumors shared significantly more repertoire with nontumor tissue. Tumors had less TCR diversity than lymph nodes, more than nontumor tissue.

Sequencing was carried out using axillary lymph node tissue. This receptor was identified in a female donor with breast cancer. Some clones in this sample may be carry-over from other donors' samples.

Here the CDR3 DNA reads TGCGCCAGCAGCAGGACAGTTCAAGAGACCCAGTACTTC. It codes for CASSRTVQETQYF. J is TRBJ2-5 and V is TRBV5-1; maybe TRBD1 (6 bases). This CDR3 comprises 13 residues. V gave up 4 bases and J gave up 2 bases, with 9 bases separating them. The germline V gene encodes CDR1 SGHRS and CDR2 YFSETQ. The whole variable domain, filled in from reference TRBV5-1 and TRBJ2-5, reads KAGVTQTPRYLIKTRGQQVTLSCSPISGHRSVSWYQQTPGQGLQFLFEYFSETQRNKGNFPGRFSGRQFSNSRSEMNVSTLELGDSALYLCASSRTVQETQYFGPGTRLLVL.